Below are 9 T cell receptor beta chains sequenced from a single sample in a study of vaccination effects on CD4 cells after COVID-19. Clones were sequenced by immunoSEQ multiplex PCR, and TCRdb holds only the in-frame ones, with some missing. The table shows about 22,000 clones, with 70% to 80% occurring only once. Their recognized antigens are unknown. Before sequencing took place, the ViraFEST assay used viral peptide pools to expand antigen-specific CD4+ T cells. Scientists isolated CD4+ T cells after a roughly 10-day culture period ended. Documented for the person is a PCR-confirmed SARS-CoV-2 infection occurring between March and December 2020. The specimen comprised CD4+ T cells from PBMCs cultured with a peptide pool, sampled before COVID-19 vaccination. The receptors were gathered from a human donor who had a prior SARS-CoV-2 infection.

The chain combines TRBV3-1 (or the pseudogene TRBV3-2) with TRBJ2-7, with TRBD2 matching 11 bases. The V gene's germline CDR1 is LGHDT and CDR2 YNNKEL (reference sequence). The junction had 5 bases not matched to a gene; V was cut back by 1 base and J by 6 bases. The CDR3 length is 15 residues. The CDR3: CASSQVHLAGGEQYF. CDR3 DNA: TGTGCCAGCAGCCAAGTCCACCTAGCGGGAGGCGAGCAGTACTTC.

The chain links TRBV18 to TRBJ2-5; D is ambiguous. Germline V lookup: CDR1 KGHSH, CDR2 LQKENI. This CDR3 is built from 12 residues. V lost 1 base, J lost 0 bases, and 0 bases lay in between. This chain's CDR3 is CASSPHQETQYF. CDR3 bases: TGTGCCAGCTCACCACACCAAGAGACCCAGTACTTC. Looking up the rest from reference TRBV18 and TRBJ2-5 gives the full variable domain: NAGVMQNPRHLVRRRGQEARLRCSPMKGHSHVYWYRQLPEEGLKFMVYLQKENIIDESGMPKERFSAEFPKEGPSILRIQQVVRGDSAAYFCASSPHQETQYFGPGTRLLVL.

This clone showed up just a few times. DNA for the CDR3: TGCGCCAGCAGCCGGGGGAGCGGGGGGACCACAGATACGCAGTATTTT. Its translation: CASSRGSGGTTDTQYF. V gene TRBV5-1 combines with J gene TRBJ2-3, with 9 bases fitting TRBD2. CDR3 length equals 16 residues. The V gene's germline CDR1 is SGHRS and CDR2 YFSETQ. With V trimmed by 4 bases and J by 2 bases, 8 bases remained unmatched.

CDR3 sequence: CASSFGLAGQETQYF. In DNA, the CDR3 is TGTGCCAGCAGCTTTGGACTAGCGGGTCAAGAGACCCAGTACTTC. The rearrangement links TRBV5-6 to TRBJ2-5, with TRBD2 matching 11 bases. V dropped 2 bases and J dropped 2; count of bases not matched to a gene: 2. The CDR3 extends over 15 amino acids. Looked up from germline, CDR1 is SGHDT and CDR2 is YYEEEE.

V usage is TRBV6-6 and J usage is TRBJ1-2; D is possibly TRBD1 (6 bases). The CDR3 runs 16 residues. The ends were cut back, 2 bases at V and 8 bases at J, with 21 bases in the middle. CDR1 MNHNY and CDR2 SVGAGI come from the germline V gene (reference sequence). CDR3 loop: CASSYGRGGVELGYTF. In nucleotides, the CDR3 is TGTGCCAGCAGTTACGGCAGGGGAGGGGTAGAACTCGGCTACACCTTC.

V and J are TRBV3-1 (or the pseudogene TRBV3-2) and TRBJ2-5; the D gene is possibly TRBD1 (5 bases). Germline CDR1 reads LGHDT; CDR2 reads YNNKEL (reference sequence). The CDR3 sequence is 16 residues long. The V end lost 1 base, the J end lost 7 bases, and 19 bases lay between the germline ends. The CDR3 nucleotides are TGTGCCAGCAGCCAAGGCGGAACTGGCCTTAGGGGGACCCAGTACTTC. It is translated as CASSQGGTGLRGTQYF.

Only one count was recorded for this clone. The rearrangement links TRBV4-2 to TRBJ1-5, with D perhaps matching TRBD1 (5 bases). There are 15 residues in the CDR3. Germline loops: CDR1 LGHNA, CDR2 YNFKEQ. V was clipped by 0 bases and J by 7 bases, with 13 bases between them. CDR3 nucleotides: TGTGCCAGCAGCCAAGAGGGCAGGGATGACCAGCCCCAGCATTTT. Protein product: CASSQEGRDDQPQHF.

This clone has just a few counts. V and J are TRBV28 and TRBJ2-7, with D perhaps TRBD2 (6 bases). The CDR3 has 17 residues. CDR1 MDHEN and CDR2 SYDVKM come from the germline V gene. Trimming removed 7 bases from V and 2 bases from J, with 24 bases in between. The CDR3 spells CASTSFPRDGGTYEQYF. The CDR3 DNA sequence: TGTGCCAGCACCTCCTTCCCACGGGACGGCGGGACCTACGAGCAGTACTTC.

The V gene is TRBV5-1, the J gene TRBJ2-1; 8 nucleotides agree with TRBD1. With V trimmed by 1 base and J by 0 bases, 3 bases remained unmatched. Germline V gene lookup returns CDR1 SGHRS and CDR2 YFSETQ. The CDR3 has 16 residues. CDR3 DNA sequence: TGCGCCAGCAGCTTGCAGGGGGCCCCCTCCTACAATGAGCAGTTCTTC. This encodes CASSLQGAPSYNEQFF.